Below, 17 T cell receptor beta chains from the same sample are listed, as sequenced in a study of T cell responses to AZD1222 COVID-19 vaccine (TCRdb year 2021). Library generation was performed with the immunoSEQ multiplex PCR assay. Imported from immuneACCESS, the table was reduced by TCRdb to in-frame sequences with V and J called. These copies leave out some clones; in studies compared against another copy, an unresolved V gene accounts for under half, and the cause of the remainder is not known. The sample table records 200,000 or so clones; just over 90% of these occur just once. Over 0.85% of the sample goes to the ten largest clones. The time point tag for this specimen amounts to: baseline before first vaccination. The sequences come from peripheral blood, collected on day 0 of AZD1222 vaccination. All receptors derive from an adult in good health.

This clone was recorded a few times. This chain uses TRBV28 with TRBJ1-2; D may be TRBD1 (5 bases). The V end was cut by 5 bases, the J end by 3 bases, with 16 bases between. The CDR3 covers 15 residues. Per germline, CDR1 MDHEN and CDR2 SYDVKM. The chain's CDR3 is CASSQPPRGDYGYTF. The CDR3 region has the DNA TGTGCCAGCAGTCAACCCCCGCGGGGCGACTATGGCTACACCTTC.

This clone was counted a single time. This chain uses TRBV19 with TRBJ1-3; 8 bases line up with TRBD1. V was clipped by 3 bases and J by 1 base; unmatched bases: 11. Germline-derived CDR1 and CDR2 are LNHDA and SQIVND (reference sequence). The CDR3 is made up of 18 amino acids. CDR3 sequence reads: CASSIRPTGAYSGNTIYF. CDR3 nucleotides: TGTGCCAGTAGTATCCGACCGACAGGGGCATATTCTGGAAACACCATATATTTT. The full variable domain, its missing parts supplied by reference TRBV19 and TRBJ1-3, is DGGITQSPKYLFRKEGQNVTLSCEQNLNHDAMYWYRQDPGQGLRLIYYSQIVNDFQKGDIAEGYSVSREKKESFPLTVTSAQKNPTAFYLCASSIRPTGAYSGNTIYFGEGSWLTVV.

The V gene is TRBV3-1 (or the pseudogene TRBV3-2), the J gene TRBJ2-7; the match to TRBD2 covers 7 bases. V lost 1 base and J lost 6; bases outside the gene matches: 6. The CDR3 totals 14 residues. Germline lookup yields CDR1 LGHDT and CDR2 YNNKEL (reference sequence). This chain's CDR3 is CASSQALAAREQYF. The CDR3 nucleotides are TGTGCCAGCAGCCAAGCCCTAGCGGCGCGCGAGCAGTACTTC.

CDR3 sequence (DNA): TGTGCCAGCAGTTATGGAGGGGCCGGTTACAATGAGCAGTTCTTC. Residues: CASSYGGAGYNEQFF. The chain uses TRBV27 and TRBJ2-1, with D maybe TRBD2 (6 bases). The length of the CDR3 is 15 residues. Germline values: CDR1 MNHEY, CDR2 SMNVEV (reference sequence). V was shortened by 4 bases and J by 4 bases, with 14 bases between the two germline ends.

This clone appeared a few times. The chain carries TRBV10-1 and TRBJ1-1; the D is unclear. The CDR3 sequence is 13 residues long. V was shortened by 3 bases and J by 10 bases, with 15 bases between the two germline ends. Germline V gives CDR1 WNHNN, CDR2 SYGVQD (reference sequence). This CDR3 reads CASSDAVGKLAFF. The CDR3 nucleotides are TGCGCCAGCAGTGATGCTGTGGGGAAATTAGCTTTCTTT.

This chain links TRBV6-5 with TRBJ1-1; D unresolved. Looked up from germline, CDR1 is MNHEY and CDR2 is SVGAGI. There are 12 residues in the CDR3. The V end was cut by 7 bases, the J end by 5 bases, with 11 bases between. CDR3 residues: CASNWGKTEAFF. The DNA of the CDR3 is TGTGCCAGCAACTGGGGAAAAACTGAAGCTTTCTTT.

The V call is TRBV5-1, the J call TRBJ2-1; 13 bases align to TRBD2. CDR3 size: 16 residues. J lost 2 bases, V lost 4 bases, and 3 bases had no gene match. The germline CDR1 and CDR2 sequences are SGHRS and YFSETQ. The CDR3 is CASSGGTSGTYNEQFF. In DNA form, the CDR3 reads TGCGCCAGCAGCGGCGGGACTAGCGGGACCTACAATGAGCAGTTCTTC.

CDR3 coding DNA: TGTGCCAGCAGTTACGTGCGGGGGGGAGCAGATACGCAGTATTTT. This encodes CASSYVRGGADTQYF. This chain uses TRBV6-2 or TRBV6-3 with TRBJ2-3, with 9 positions matching TRBD2. Unmatched junction bases numbered 4, after V lost 2 bases and J lost 4 bases. The CDR3 consists of 15 residues. The germline CDR1 and CDR2 sequences are MNHEY and SVGEGT.

The CDR3 loop reads CASSPSNQPQHF. CDR3 coding DNA: TGTGCCAGCAGTCCTAGCAATCAGCCCCAGCATTTT. The V gene is TRBV27, the J gene TRBJ1-5; no definite D call. V lost 5 bases and J 0 bases, leaving 2 bases between the germline ends. CDR1 and CDR2 from the germline V gene are MNHEY and SMNVEV (reference sequence). The CDR3 is made up of 12 amino acids.

The V gene is TRBV19, the J gene TRBJ1-4; the D gene is possibly TRBD1 (5 bases). Trimming took off 1 base at V and 0 bases at J, with 9 bases between the two ends. From germline, CDR1 is LNHDA and CDR2 SQIVND (reference sequence). The CDR3 is 16 amino acids. CDR3 coding DNA: TGTGCCAGTAGTATAGCCGGGGCTGCAACTAATGAAAAACTGTTTTTT. Residues: CASSIAGAATNEKLFF.

The rearrangement links TRBV5-6 to TRBJ2-7; no firm D call. Per the germline V gene, CDR1 is SGHDT and CDR2 is YYEEEE. CDR3 length: 13 amino acids. Trimming stripped 4 bases from V and 2 bases from J, with 10 bases between. The CDR3 spells CASSGSLAYEQYF. CDR3 nucleotide sequence: TGTGCCAGCAGCGGCAGCCTCGCCTACGAGCAGTACTTC.

This chain uses TRBV27 with TRBJ2-1; D call uncertain. Trimming left V 8 bases short and J 5 bases short, with 16 bases between. The CDR3 length is 14 residues. Germline-derived CDR1 and CDR2 are MNHEY and SMNVEV (reference sequence). CDR3 nucleotide sequence: TGTGCCAGCCTACCAGGACGGAACCACAATGAGCAGTTCTTC. Translation gives CASLPGRNHNEQFF.

The genes are TRBV28 and TRBJ2-1; TRBD2 matches 10 bases. In germline, CDR1 is MDHEN, CDR2 SYDVKM. Germline trimming cut 3 bases from V and 3 bases from J; bases unmatched to any gene: 8. This CDR3 is 17 amino acids long. This chain's CDR3 is CASSFWSGTSVYNEQFF. In DNA, the CDR3 is TGTGCCAGCAGTTTTTGGTCGGGGACTAGCGTCTACAATGAGCAGTTCTTC.

This clone was seen just once. This rearrangement joins TRBV6-5 to TRBJ2-5; 7 bases agree with TRBD1. The V segment lost 5 bases and the J segment 5 bases; nucleotides outside the gene matches: 5. Germline CDR1 and CDR2: MNHEY and SVGAGI. This CDR3 contains 13 residues. CDR3 protein: CASSLTGSETQYF. The CDR3 DNA reads TGTGCCAGCAGTCTGACAGGGTCGGAGACCCAGTACTTC.

This rearrangement joins TRBV28 to TRBJ2-7; D unresolved. V lost 3 bases and J lost 7, with 4 bases in between. Germline CDR1 MDHEN, CDR2 SYDVKM. The CDR3 is 10 residues long. The DNA of the CDR3 is TGTGCCAGCAGTTTCCGAGAGCAGTACTTC. It yields the protein CASSFREQYF.

The rearrangement joins TRBV12-3 or TRBV12-4 to TRBJ1-2; D gene uncertain. This CDR3 region has 13 residues. V was shortened by 5 bases and J by 4 bases, with 11 bases between the two germline ends. CDR3 amino acids: CASSPTASYGYTF. CDR3 bases: TGTGCCAGCAGTCCCACAGCCTCCTATGGCTACACCTTC.

This rearrangement joins TRBV4-3 to TRBJ2-1; no clear D. The CDR3 runs to 16 residues. V was clipped by 0 bases and J by 4 bases, with 13 bases between them. Germline values: CDR1 LGHNA, CDR2 YSLEER. The chain's CDR3 is CASSQDHPTTYNEQFF. The DNA for the CDR3 is TGCGCCAGCAGCCAAGACCACCCCACCACGTACAATGAGCAGTTCTTC.